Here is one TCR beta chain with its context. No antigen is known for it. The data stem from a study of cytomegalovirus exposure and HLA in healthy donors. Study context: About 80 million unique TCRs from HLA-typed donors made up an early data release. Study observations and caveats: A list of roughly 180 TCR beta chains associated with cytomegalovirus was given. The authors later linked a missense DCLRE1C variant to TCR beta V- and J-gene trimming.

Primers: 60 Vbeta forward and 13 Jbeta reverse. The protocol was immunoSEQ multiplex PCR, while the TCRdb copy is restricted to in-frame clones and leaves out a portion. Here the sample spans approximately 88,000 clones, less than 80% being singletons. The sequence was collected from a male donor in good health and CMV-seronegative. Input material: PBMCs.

CDR3 coding DNA: TGTGCCAGCAGTGCAACTAGTGATGAGCAGTTCTTC. Protein product: CASSATSDEQFF. The chain has TRBV2 and TRBJ2-1; TRBD2 might be the D (5 bases). Looked up from germline, CDR1 is SNHLY and CDR2 is FYNNEI. CDR3 size: 12 residues. V lost 4 bases and J lost 8, with 9 bases in between.